Listed below are T cell receptor beta chains from one sample, sequenced in a study of blood T cell repertoires in COVID-19. TCRdb's copy holds only in-frame clones and misses some; the assay was immunoSEQ multiplex PCR. There are roughly 15,000 clones in the sample; approximately 84% occur only once, and under 30% lies in the top ten. The sequencing input was peripheral blood. These receptors were collected from a human donor in a cohort sampled during active COVID-19. Both conserved end residues are part of each CDR3. A D gene is named only where the DNA matches it firmly. Clone size is not always given. Where it is, it says once, few, many or a class for expanded clones.

abundance	d_gene	v_gene	j_gene	CDR3nt	CDR3aa
NA	NA	TRBV6-2/TRBV6-3	TRBJ2-7	TGTGCCAGCAGTTACCCGCCTAGAGACGAGCAGTACTTC	CASSYPPRDEQYF
NA	TRBD1	TRBV5-1	TRBJ2-5	TGCGCCAGCAGCCCGGGACAGGGACGCGAGACCCAGTACTTC	CASSPGQGRETQYF
many	NA	TRBV7-3	TRBJ2-1	TGTGCCAGCAGCTTAACCCCTAACAATGAGCAGTTCTTC	CASSLTPNNEQFF
NA	TRBD1	TRBV14	TRBJ2-7	TGTGCCAGCAGCCCTTGGACAGGCGAGCAGTACTTC	CASSPWTGEQYF
NA	NA	TRBV28	TRBJ2-1	TGTGCCAGCAGTTTATGGGCTGAGCAGTTCTTC	CASSLWAEQFF
NA	TRBD1	TRBV7-9	TRBJ2-7	TGTGCCAGCAGCTACCCCCGGACAGGGGGCTCCTACGAGCAGTACTTC	CASSYPRTGGSYEQYF
NA	TRBD2	TRBV7-9	TRBJ2-2	TGTGCCAGCAGCCCGGTACTAGCGGGAAGCACCGGGGAGCTGTTTTTT	CASSPVLAGSTGELFF
few	NA	TRBV6-2/TRBV6-3	TRBJ2-7	TGTGCCAGCAGTTCCCTAGATCCGGACGAGCAGTACTTC	CASSSLDPDEQYF
NA	NA	TRBV5-5	TRBJ1-2	TGTGCCAGCAGCCCTCTCCACCCGATGGGAGGAGACTATGGCTACACCTTC	CASSPLHPMGGDYGYTF
NA	TRBD1	TRBV6-1	TRBJ1-3	TGTGCCAGCAGTGAATCGGCAGGGGGACTTGGGGGAAACACCATATATTTT	CASSESAGGLGGNTIYF
few	NA	TRBV6-2/TRBV6-3	TRBJ2-7	TGTGCCAGCAGTTACGGGCCAGAGGGGGACGAGCAGTACTTC	CASSYGPEGDEQYF
NA	TRBD1	TRBV5-4	TRBJ2-7	TGTGCCAGCACTAACACTCTGGACAGGGTCTACGACGAGCAGTACTTC	CASTNTLDRVYDEQYF
NA	NA	TRBV29-1	TRBJ2-7	TGCAGCGTCTCACTAGACTCCTACGAGCAGTACTTC	CSVSLDSYEQYF
large	TRBD1	TRBV28	TRBJ2-7	TGTGCCAGCAGTTTAGATCGGACAGGTCCCTACGAGCAGTACTTC	CASSLDRTGPYEQYF
NA	NA	TRBV10-3	TRBJ2-1	TGTGCCATCAGTGAAAAAGGGGCGGACTACAATGAGCAGTTCTTC	CAISEKGADYNEQFF
NA	NA	TRBV19	TRBJ2-1	TGTGCCAGTAGTAGCGGGCAGAGCTCCTACAATGAGCAGTTCTTC	CASSSGQSSYNEQFF
NA	NA	TRBV3-1/TRBV3-2	TRBJ2-7	TGTGCCAGCAGCCAAGCCGAGTACGAGCAGTACTTC	CASSQAEYEQYF
NA	TRBD1	TRBV5-1	TRBJ1-1	TGCGCCAGCAGCTTGGGGACAGGGGTGAACACTGAAGCTTTCTTT	CASSLGTGVNTEAFF
NA	TRBD2	TRBV18	TRBJ2-1	TGTGCCAGCTCGGTAGCGGGCAATGAGCAGTTCTTC	CASSVAGNEQFF
NA	TRBD1	TRBV11-3	TRBJ1-6	TGTGCCAGCTGCCGACAGGGGCGTGGGAATTCGCCCCTCCACTTT	CASCRQGRGNSPLHF
NA	TRBD1	TRBV28	TRBJ1-1	TGTGCCAGCACCTCAGGGGGCGTTTATAACACTGAAGCTTTCTTT	CASTSGGVYNTEAFF
NA	TRBD2	TRBV29-1	TRBJ2-7	TGCAGCGTTGAAGTCCCACTAGCGTCTATCTACGAGCAGTACTTC	CSVEVPLASIYEQYF
NA	TRBD2	TRBV4-2	TRBJ2-1	TGTGCCAGCAGCCTATATAGCGGGAGCATATCCAATGAGCAGTTCTTC	CASSLYSGSISNEQFF
NA	TRBD2	TRBV11-2	TRBJ2-1	TGTGCCAGCAGCTCCCTTAGCGGGAGGGCCTACAATGAGCAGTTCTTC	CASSSLSGRAYNEQFF
NA	NA	TRBV5-1	TRBJ2-3	TGCGCCAGCAGCTTGGGGAGGAGATACACAGATACGCAGTATTTT	CASSLGRRYTDTQYF
NA	TRBD1	TRBV16	TRBJ1-2	TGTGCCAGCAGCCAAGGACAGGCGGCCAGCTATGGCTACACCTTC	CASSQGQAASYGYTF
NA	NA	TRBV5-8	TRBJ1-1	TGTGCCAGCAGCTCCACGGTTATGAACACTGAAGCTTTCTTT	CASSSTVMNTEAFF
NA	NA	TRBV3-1/TRBV3-2	TRBJ1-2	TGTGCCAGCAGCCAAAGCCCAGGGGTGAGCTATGGCTACACCTTC	CASSQSPGVSYGYTF
few	NA	TRBV6-1	TRBJ2-7	TGTGCCAGCAGTGAAGGACAGGGACTCTACGAGCAGTACTTC	CASSEGQGLYEQYF
NA	TRBD1	TRBV29-1	TRBJ2-3	TGCAGCGCTGACAGGGAAAGCACAGATACGCAGTATTTT	CSADRESTDTQYF
NA	TRBD1	TRBV27	TRBJ1-2	TGTGCCAGCAGTTCACGGACAGGGAACTATGGCTACACCTTC	CASSSRTGNYGYTF
NA	TRBD1	TRBV10-3	TRBJ2-7	TGTGCCATTTGGGACAGGGGGCTCCGAGAGCAGTACTTC	CAIWDRGLREQYF
few	NA	TRBV13	TRBJ2-6	TGTGCCAGCAGCCCCCATGGGCAGGGTGGCCCTGGGGCCAACGTCCTGACTTTC	CASSPHGQGGPGANVLTF
NA	NA	TRBV7-2	TRBJ1-1	TGTGCCAGCAGCTTAGGGAGCTTCCAGAGTACTGAAGCTTTCTTT	CASSLGSFQSTEAFF
NA	NA	TRBV2	TRBJ1-4	TGTGCTAGCAGTGAAGAGAGAACACTAGGGAAACTGTTTTTT	CASSEERTLGKLFF
NA	NA	TRBV11-2	TRBJ1-5	TGTGCCAGCAGCTTACAAGTAAGCCAGCCCCAGCATTTT	CASSLQVSQPQHF
NA	TRBD2	TRBV6-5	TRBJ2-1	TGTGCCAGTTCCCTAGGGACTAGCGGGATGTATGAGCAGTTCTTC	CASSLGTSGMYEQFF
once	TRBD1	TRBV7-8	TRBJ2-6	TGTGCCAGCAGCTCCCGAGGGGGCCCTGGGGCCAACGTCCTGACTTTC	CASSSRGGPGANVLTF
NA	NA	TRBV7-2	TRBJ2-2	TGTGCCAGCAGGGTCCGGGGTTCGAACACCGGGGAGCTGTTTTTT	CASRVRGSNTGELFF
NA	NA	TRBV12-3/TRBV12-4	TRBJ2-1	TGTGCCAGCAGTGCCACAGGGTACAATGAGCAGTTCTTC	CASSATGYNEQFF
few	TRBD2	TRBV4-3	TRBJ2-1	TGCGCCAGCAGCCGGGAGGGAGATACGTACAATGAGCAGTTCTTC	CASSREGDTYNEQFF
NA	TRBD1	TRBV18	TRBJ2-1	TGTGCCAGCTCACTAACCGGGACAGAAGACAATGAGCAGTTCTTC	CASSLTGTEDNEQFF
NA	TRBD1	TRBV30	TRBJ1-5	TGTGCCTGGGGCCAACAGGGGAATCCTAATCAGCCCCAGCATTTT	CAWGQQGNPNQPQHF
NA	NA	TRBV7-9	TRBJ2-5	TGTGCCAGCCTCCCTGGCCCAGGCAAGAAAGAGACCCAGTACTTC	CASLPGPGKKETQYF
NA	NA	TRBV7-6	TRBJ2-5	TGTGCCAGCAGCCCTAACGCAGGGGCCCAAGAGACCCAGTACTTC	CASSPNAGAQETQYF